These 9 T cell receptor beta chains were all obtained from the same sample, sequenced in a study of blood T cell repertoires in COVID-19. Here immunoSEQ multiplex PCR was the method, and the copy in TCRdb shows in-frame clones only, minus some. The sample lists 300,000 to 350,000 clones, about 87% occurring once. The sample taken for sequencing was PBMCs or T cells enriched from blood (not recorded which). These receptors were obtained from a man younger than 45 who had recovered from COVID-19.

V and J are TRBV28 and TRBJ1-5; 10 positions agree with TRBD1. Trimming at V came to 1 base and at J to 0 bases, leaving 15 bases not matched to a gene. The CDR3 has 21 amino acids. Germline V lookup: CDR1 MDHEN, CDR2 SYDVKM. CDR3 DNA sequence: TGTGCCAGCAGTTTATCCGCTTGGGGGACAGGGGTCTTCGGTAGCAATCAGCCCCAGCATTTT. Amino acid sequence: CASSLSAWGTGVFGSNQPQHF.

About this clone: This likely comes from a read error, as the CDR3 has no conserved phenylalanine or tryptophan at its end. This chain links TRBV2 with TRBJ1-1; D perhaps matches TRBD1 (5 bases). This CDR3 has 14 residues. The germline CDR1 and CDR2 sequences are SNHLY and FYNNEI. V lost 7 bases and J lost 0, with 12 bases in between. CDR3 region: CASIRTSMNTEAFL. The CDR3 coding sequence is TGTGCCAGCATTAGGACAAGCATGAACACTGAAGCTTTCCTT.

The chain employs TRBV11-2 and TRBJ2-1, with 8 positions matching TRBD2. The germline V gene has CDR1 SGHAT and CDR2 FQNNGV. After removal of 0 bases from V and 4 bases from J, the junction contained 5 bases not matched to a gene. This CDR3 has 16 amino acids. The CDR3: CASSLEVGLEYNEQFF. In DNA form, the CDR3 reads TGTGCCAGCAGCTTAGAGGTGGGACTAGAATACAATGAGCAGTTCTTC.

The chain carries TRBV23-1 and TRBJ1-5; D unclear. TRBV23-1 is labeled an ORF, and its function is uncertain. The CDR3 has 15 residues. V was clipped by 0 bases and J by 3 bases, with 9 bases between them. CDR3 loop: CASSQSAKINQPQHF. The CDR3, as DNA: TGCGCCAGCAGTCAATCGGCCAAGATCAATCAGCCCCAGCATTTT.

V usage is TRBV5-1 and J usage is TRBJ2-3, with 9 bases identical to TRBD2. Germline V CDR1 and CDR2: SGHRS, YFSETQ. Trimming took 2 bases from V and 5 from J; bases not matched to a gene: 9. This CDR3 is built from 16 residues. The chain's CDR3 is CASSLAGGGAIDTQYF. In nucleotides, the CDR3 is TGCGCCAGCAGCTTAGCTGGCGGGGGGGCTATAGATACGCAGTATTTT.

The chain links TRBV14 to TRBJ2-1; 7 bases line up with TRBD2. V trimming: 1 base; J trimming: 0 bases; junction bases outside the gene matches: 3. The germline V gene has CDR1 SGHDN and CDR2 FVKESK. The CDR3 runs to 16 residues. CDR3 coding DNA: TGTGCCAGCAGCCAAGTGGGCGGGGGCTCCTACAATGAGCAGTTCTTC. It specifies CASSQVGGGSYNEQFF.

V gene TRBV2 combines with J gene TRBJ1-5; weak D call: TRBD1 (6 bases). Germline CDR1 and CDR2: SNHLY and FYNNEI. Between the trimmed V and J ends, which lost 3 bases and 1 base, there was a span of 10 bases. The CDR3 runs 15 residues. The CDR3 DNA sequence: TGTGCCAGCAGTGAGGACAGTCCAAGCAATCAGCCCCAGCATTTT. It codes for CASSEDSPSNQPQHF.

This clone was observed a few times. The V gene is TRBV4-1, the J gene TRBJ1-3, with 8 bases that match TRBD1. CDR3 length: 16 amino acids. V shed 0 bases, J shed 0 bases, and the junction held 1 base outside the gene matches. In germline, CDR1 is MGHRA, CDR2 YSYEKL. The CDR3: CASSQDGTGSGNTIYF. Written as DNA, the CDR3 is TGCGCCAGCAGCCAAGATGGGACAGGCTCTGGAAACACCATATATTTT.

The CDR3 region has the DNA TGTGCCAGCAGCCTACTTCAGGGGGCTCGGGAGCAGTACTTC. Its translation: CASSLLQGAREQYF. The chain has TRBV5-5 and TRBJ2-7; 8 bases agree with TRBD1. The V gene's germline CDR1 is SGHKS and CDR2 YYEKEE (reference sequence). V gave up 4 bases and J gave up 7 bases; unmatched junction bases: 10. CDR3 length: 14 amino acids.